Each of the 3 T cell receptor beta chains below was sequenced from the same sample in a study of T-cell reconstitution after alpha-beta-depleted transplantation in children. Construction of the TCRbeta library involved unique molecular identifiers. TCRdb re-called the PCR reads through MiXCR, storing one row per CDR3 protein. The repertoire holds about 70,000 distinct CDR3 sequences, with under 13% as singletons. The sample in question was PBMCs, obtained before TCRalphabeta/CD19-depleted stem cell transplant. These receptor sequences come from a boy aged 10-17 years with acute myeloid leukemia, due to receive a stem cell transplant.

Ten or more counts support this clonotype. The gene calls are TRBV6-5 and TRBJ2-7; D may be TRBD1 or TRBD2 (5 bases each). The ends were cut back, 0 bases at V and 1 base at J, with 10 bases in the middle. CDR3 size: 15 residues. The germline V gene has CDR1 MNHEY and CDR2 SVGAGI. CDR3 DNA: TGTGCCAGCAGTTACTCGACAGCGGAGTCCTACGAGCAGTACTTC. It is translated as CASSYSTAESYEQYF.

This clonotype turned up a few times. This chain connects TRBV15 to TRBJ2-5; perhaps D is TRBD1 or TRBD2 (7 bases each). The CDR3 consists of 14 residues. Per the germline V gene, CDR1 is LNHNV and CDR2 is YYDKDF (reference sequence). V shed 2 bases and J shed 2 bases, with 9 bases lying between them. As DNA, the CDR3 is TGTGCCACCAGCAGACAGGGGGGGCAAGAGACCCAGTACTTC. This translates into CATSRQGGQETQYF. The whole variable domain, remainder taken from reference TRBV15 and TRBJ2-5, is DAMVIQNPRYQVTQFGKPVTLSCSQTLNHNVMYWYQQKSSQAPKLLFHYYDKDFNNEADTPDNFQSRRPNTSFCFLDIRSPGLGDTAMYLCATSRQGGQETQYFGPGTRLLVL.

This clonotype was seen at least ten times. The chain employs TRBV2 and TRBJ1-2, with D perhaps TRBD1 (5 bases). The V end lost 11 bases, the J end lost 0 bases, and 10 bases lay between the germline ends. CDR3 length: 12 residues. Germline V gene data show CDR1 as SNHLY and CDR2 as FYNNEI. The CDR3 is CAGTVSNYGYTF. As DNA, the CDR3 is TGTGCCGGGACCGTCTCTAACTATGGCTACACCTTC.